The rows below give T cell receptor beta chains drawn from one sample of a study of T cells after yellow fever vaccination. One entry per CDR3 protein results from TCRdb running MiXCR on the 5' RACE reads. In the table there are about 340,000 distinct CDR3 sequences, under 5% of which are singletons. Sequencing used PBMCs, obtained 5 days after the yellow fever booster vaccination. The receptors stem from a man aged 18-30 years who received the YFV17D yellow fever vaccine. Each CDR3 is given with its conserved first and last residue. A D gene is named only where the DNA matches it firmly. A row's size may be missing; if present it is once, few, many or a size class.

size,J,D,V,CDR3,DNA
NA,TRBJ1-2,TRBD1,TRBV7-9,CASSDRTGSTIGGYTF,TGTGCCAGCAGCGACCGGACAGGGTCCACCATAGGAGGCTACACCTTC
few,TRBJ1-3,NA,TRBV20-1,CSARPRARPGGNTIYF,TGCAGTGCTAGACCCAGAGCTCGCCCCGGGGGAAACACCATATATTTT
few,TRBJ2-3,NA,TRBV20-1,CSAHTSFRTDTQYF,TGCAGTGCTCATACTAGCTTCCGCACAGATACGCAGTATTTT
NA,TRBJ1-1,NA,TRBV6-5,CASSYQGGGYTEAFF,TGTGCCAGCAGTTACCAAGGGGGGGGGTACACTGAAGCTTTCTTT
few,TRBJ2-5,NA,TRBV29-1,CSAAQGLETQYF,TGCAGCGCTGCACAGGGCTTGGAGACCCAGTACTTC
many,TRBJ2-1,NA,TRBV5-1,CASSLAGQANEQFF,TGCGCCAGCAGCTTGGCGGGTCAGGCTAATGAGCAGTTCTTC
many,TRBJ2-5,NA,TRBV5-1,CASSLGGEETQYF,TGCGCCAGCAGCTTGGGCGGGGAAGAGACCCAGTACTTC
many,TRBJ2-3,NA,TRBV18,CASSPYNTDTQYF,TGTGCCAGCTCACCCTATAACACAGATACGCAGTATTTT
few,TRBJ2-3,TRBD2,TRBV20-1,CSAWDPGLAGGTDTQYF,TGCAGTGCTTGGGACCCGGGACTAGCGGGGGGAACAGATACGCAGTATTTT
NA,TRBJ2-1,TRBD2,TRBV5-1,CASSLGPGTSGNNEQFF,TGCGCCAGCAGCTTGGGGCCAGGGACTAGCGGAAACAATGAGCAGTTCTTC
NA,TRBJ1-2,NA,TRBV12-5,CASGLGDRHYGYTF,TGTGCTAGTGGTTTGGGAGACAGACACTATGGCTACACCTTC
few,TRBJ2-2,NA,TRBV6-5,CASSFSGTRTGELFF,TGTGCCAGCAGTTTCTCTGGCACCCGCACCGGGGAGCTGTTTTTT
few,TRBJ2-7,NA,TRBV20-1,CSARDSPSYEQYF,TGCAGTGCTAGGGATAGCCCCTCCTACGAGCAGTACTTC
NA,TRBJ2-2,NA,TRBV6-6,CASSYSISGELFF,TGTGCCAGCAGTTACTCGATTTCCGGGGAGCTGTTTTTT
many,TRBJ2-7,TRBD2,TRBV20-1,CSAGGLATDEQYF,TGCAGTGCTGGGGGACTAGCAACAGACGAGCAGTACTTC
many,TRBJ1-5,NA,TRBV5-1,CASSLYGDNQPQHF,TGCGCCAGCAGCTTGTACGGTGACAATCAGCCCCAGCATTTT
many,TRBJ1-5,NA,TRBV7-8,CASSLRRVDQPQHF,TGTGCCAGCAGCTTAAGGAGGGTGGATCAGCCCCAGCATTTT
NA,TRBJ1-2,NA,TRBV5-6,CASSLEQVPGYTF,TGTGCCAGCAGCTTGGAACAGGTGCCTGGCTACACCTTC
NA,TRBJ2-6,TRBD1,TRBV4-2,CASSQDTRQGALGANVLTF,TGTGCCAGCAGCCAAGATACCCGACAGGGGGCGCTTGGGGCCAACGTCCTGACTTTC
many,TRBJ2-7,NA,TRBV18,CASSPADLGEQYF,TGTGCCAGCTCACCGGCAGACCTCGGCGAGCAGTACTTC
NA,TRBJ2-3,NA,TRBV5-1,CASSLSSLSTDTQYF,TGCGCCAGCAGCTTGTCCTCCCTAAGCACAGATACGCAGTATTTT
many,TRBJ2-1,NA,TRBV27,CASFPHFGDEQFF,TGTGCCAGTTTTCCGCATTTCGGCGATGAGCAGTTCTTC
many,TRBJ1-1,NA,TRBV28,CASILARWNTEAFF,NA
many,TRBJ1-1,TRBD1,TRBV12-3/TRBV12-4,CASSLRGQGNTEAFF,TGTGCCAGCAGCCTTAGGGGGCAGGGGAACACTGAAGCTTTCTTT
NA,TRBJ2-7,TRBD1,TRBV2,CASIVLERQGGYEQYF,TGTGCCAGCATTGTCCTCGAAAGACAGGGCGGCTACGAGCAGTACTTC
NA,TRBJ2-3,TRBD1,TRBV7-7,CASSQDRGNTSTDTQYF,TGTGCCAGCAGCCAGGACAGGGGAAATACTAGCACAGATACGCAGTATTTT
NA,TRBJ1-1,NA,TRBV6-5,CASRAPDFSGTEAFF,TGTGCCAGCAGAGCTCCGGACTTCTCGGGCACTGAAGCTTTCTTT
NA,TRBJ1-1,NA,TRBV10-2,CASSEGRQAVSTEAFF,TGCGCCAGCAGTGAGGGACGCCAAGCGGTTTCCACTGAAGCTTTCTTT
many,TRBJ2-5,TRBD2,TRBV4-3,CASSQDIAGSGGRYF,TGCGCCAGCAGCCAAGATATTGCGGGTAGCGGGGGACGCTACTTC
NA,TRBJ1-2,TRBD1,TRBV4-3,CASSHLTGTIYGYTF,TGCGCCAGCAGCCACTTGACAGGGACCATCTATGGCTACACCTTC
few,TRBJ2-3,NA,TRBV9,CASSVVRGGADTQYF,TGTGCCAGCAGCGTAGTCAGGGGGGGGGCAGATACGCAGTATTTT
NA,TRBJ1-2,NA,TRBV5-1,CASSLRQAANYGYTF,TGCGCCAGCAGTCTCAGACAGGCTGCTAACTATGGCTACACCTTC
many,TRBJ2-5,TRBD1,TRBV7-2,CASSPRQGGETQYF,TGTGCCAGCAGCCCACGACAGGGGGGAGAGACCCAGTACTTC
few,TRBJ1-1,NA,TRBV5-6,CASSLGPGWSEAFF,TGTGCCAGCAGCTTGGGACCGGGGTGGTCTGAAGCTTTCTTT
few,TRBJ2-5,TRBD2,TRBV9,CASSGPPAGDFQETQYF,TGTGCCAGCAGCGGACCCCCAGCGGGGGACTTCCAAGAGACCCAGTACTTC
many,TRBJ2-7,NA,TRBV30,CAWSEGSPGLYEQYF,TGTGCCTGGAGTGAGGGGAGCCCGGGGCTCTACGAGCAGTACTTC
NA,TRBJ1-4,TRBD1,TRBV29-1,CSVEDPDRDEKLFF,TGCAGCGTTGAAGATCCGGACAGGGATGAAAAACTGTTTTTT
many,TRBJ2-3,NA,TRBV7-6,CASSLGGGTVRTDTQYF,TGTGCCAGCAGCTTAGGAGGGGGGACAGTCCGCACAGATACGCAGTATTTT
many,TRBJ2-2,TRBD1,TRBV7-9,CASSHRGRDGELFF,TGTGCCAGCAGCCACAGGGGGCGAGACGGGGAGCTGTTTTTT
NA,TRBJ2-3,TRBD2,TRBV5-4,CASSLGLSGGADTQYF,TGTGCCAGCAGCTTGGGGCTTAGCGGGGGGGCAGATACGCAGTATTTT
few,TRBJ1-1,NA,TRBV13,CASSLQGPTEAFF,TGTGCCAGCAGCTTACAGGGTCCAACTGAAGCTTTCTTT
NA,TRBJ2-5,TRBD2,TRBV5-6,CASSPLAGVRTKETQYF,TGTGCCAGCAGCCCACTAGCGGGGGTTCGGACCAAAGAGACCCAGTACTTC
few,TRBJ1-3,NA,TRBV9,CASSADYSGNTIYF,TGTGCCAGCAGCGCTGATTACTCTGGAAACACCATATATTTT
few,TRBJ1-4,TRBD1,TRBV5-1,CASSLRQGAEKLFF,TGCGCCAGCAGCCTACGACAGGGGGCTGAAAAACTGTTTTTT
many,TRBJ2-3,NA,TRBV20-1,CSAGGRDTDTQYF,TGCAGTGCTGGGGGGCGCGACACAGATACGCAGTATTTT
many,TRBJ2-3,NA,TRBV4-3,CASSQDKASDLTDTQYF,TGCGCCAGCAGCCAAGATAAGGCTAGTGATCTCACAGATACGCAGTATTTT
NA,TRBJ2-1,TRBD2,TRBV7-8,CASSLAAGGLLYNEQFF,TGTGCCAGCAGCTTAGCAGCGGGGGGGTTGCTTTACAATGAGCAGTTCTTC
many,TRBJ2-7,TRBD2,TRBV9,CASSVSGGTAEQYF,TGTGCCAGCAGCGTAAGCGGGGGGACGGCCGAGCAGTACTTC
few,TRBJ1-4,TRBD1,TRBV5-1,CASSLRSGTVGEKLFF,TGCGCCAGCAGCTTGAGATCCGGGACAGTGGGTGAAAAACTGTTTTTT
many,TRBJ1-1,NA,TRBV20-1,CSAPETKEAEAFF,TGCAGTGCTCCCGAGACTAAGGAGGCTGAAGCTTTCTTT
few,TRBJ2-2,TRBD1,TRBV6-2/TRBV6-3,CASSSWTGAAGELFF,TGTGCCAGCAGTTCGTGGACAGGGGCGGCCGGGGAGCTGTTTTTT